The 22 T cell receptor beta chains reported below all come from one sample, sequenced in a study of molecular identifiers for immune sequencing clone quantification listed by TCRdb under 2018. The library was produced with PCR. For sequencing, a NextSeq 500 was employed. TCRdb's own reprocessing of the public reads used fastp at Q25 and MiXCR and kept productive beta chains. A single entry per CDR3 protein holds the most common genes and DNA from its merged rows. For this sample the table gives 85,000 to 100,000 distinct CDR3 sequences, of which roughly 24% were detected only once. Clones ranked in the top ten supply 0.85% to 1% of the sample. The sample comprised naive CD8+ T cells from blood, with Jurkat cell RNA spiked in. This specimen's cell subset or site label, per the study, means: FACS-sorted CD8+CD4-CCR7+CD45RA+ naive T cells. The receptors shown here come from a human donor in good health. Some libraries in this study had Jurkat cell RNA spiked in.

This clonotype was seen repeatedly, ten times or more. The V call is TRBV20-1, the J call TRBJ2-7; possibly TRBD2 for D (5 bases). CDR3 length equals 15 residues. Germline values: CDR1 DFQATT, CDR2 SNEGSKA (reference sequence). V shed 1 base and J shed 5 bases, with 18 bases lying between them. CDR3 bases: TGCAGTGCTAGAGGCCTCCAGGCGGGCACCGACGAGCAGTACTTC. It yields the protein CSARGLQAGTDEQYF.

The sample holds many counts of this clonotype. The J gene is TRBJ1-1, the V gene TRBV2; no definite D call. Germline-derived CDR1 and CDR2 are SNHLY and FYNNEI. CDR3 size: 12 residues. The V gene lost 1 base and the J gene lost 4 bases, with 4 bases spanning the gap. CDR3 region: CASSEVRTEAFF. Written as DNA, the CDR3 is TGTGCCAGCAGTGAAGTCCGCACTGAAGCTTTCTTT.

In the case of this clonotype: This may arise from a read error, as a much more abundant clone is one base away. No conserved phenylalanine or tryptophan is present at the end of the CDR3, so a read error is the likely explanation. The CDR3 loop reads CASSQDPGDEQFL. CDR3 nucleotide sequence: TGCGCCAGCAGCCAAGATCCGGGGGATGAGCAGTTCCTC. The V call is TRBV4-1, the J call TRBJ2-1; D is perhaps TRBD2 (6 bases). The germline CDR1 and CDR2 sequences are MGHRA and YSYEKL. V was pared by 0 bases and J by 8 bases, with 8 bases between. The CDR3 loop spans 13 amino acids.

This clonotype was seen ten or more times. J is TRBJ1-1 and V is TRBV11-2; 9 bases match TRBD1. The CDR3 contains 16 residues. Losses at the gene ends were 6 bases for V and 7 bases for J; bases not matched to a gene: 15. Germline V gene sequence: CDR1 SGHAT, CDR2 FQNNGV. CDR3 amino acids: CASRVGDRDYLGEAFF. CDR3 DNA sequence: TGTGCCAGCAGGGTGGGGGACAGGGATTACCTTGGTGAAGCTTTCTTT.

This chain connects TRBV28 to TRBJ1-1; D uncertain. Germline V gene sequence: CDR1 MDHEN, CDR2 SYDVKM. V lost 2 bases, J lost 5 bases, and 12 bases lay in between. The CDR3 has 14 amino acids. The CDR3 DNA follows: TGTGCCAGCAGTTTAGGACTTCGAGGGACTGAAGCTTTCTTT. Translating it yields CASSLGLRGTEAFF.

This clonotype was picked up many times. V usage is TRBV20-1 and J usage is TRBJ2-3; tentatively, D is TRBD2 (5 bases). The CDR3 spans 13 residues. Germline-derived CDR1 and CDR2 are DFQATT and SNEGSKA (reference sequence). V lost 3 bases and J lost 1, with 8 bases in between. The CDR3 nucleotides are TGCAGTGCTAGTATTAGCGGCACAGATACGCAGTATTTT. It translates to CSASISGTDTQYF.

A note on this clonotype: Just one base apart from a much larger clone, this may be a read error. As DNA, the CDR3 is TGCAGCGTGGCCGGGACAGGGAAGGAGACCCAGTACTTC. It translates to CSVAGTGKETQYF. The chain carries TRBV29-1 and TRBJ2-5, with 9 positions matching TRBD1. V shed 6 bases, J shed 5 bases, and the junction held 7 bases outside the gene matches. Germline values: CDR1 SQVTM, CDR2 ANQGSEA. The CDR3 runs 13 residues.

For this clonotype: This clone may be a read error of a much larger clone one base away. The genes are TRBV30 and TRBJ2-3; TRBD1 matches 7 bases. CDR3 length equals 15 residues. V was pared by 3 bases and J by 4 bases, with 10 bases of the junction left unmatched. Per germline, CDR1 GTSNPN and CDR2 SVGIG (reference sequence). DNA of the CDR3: TGTGCCTGGAGCACGTTGACAGGGCCGGCAGATACGCAGTATTTT. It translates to CAWSTLTGPADTQYF.

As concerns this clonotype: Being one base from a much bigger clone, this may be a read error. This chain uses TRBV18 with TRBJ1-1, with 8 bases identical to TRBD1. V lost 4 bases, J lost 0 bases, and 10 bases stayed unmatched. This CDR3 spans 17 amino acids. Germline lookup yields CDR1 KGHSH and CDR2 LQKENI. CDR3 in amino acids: CASSREDRVVMNTEAFF. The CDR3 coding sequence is TGTGCCAGCTCACGAGAGGACAGGGTCGTAATGAACACTGAAGCTTTCTTT.

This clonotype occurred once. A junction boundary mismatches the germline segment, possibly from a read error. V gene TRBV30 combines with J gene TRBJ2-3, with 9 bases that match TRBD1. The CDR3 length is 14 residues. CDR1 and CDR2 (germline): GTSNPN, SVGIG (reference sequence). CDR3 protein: CAWTKTGGPDTRYF. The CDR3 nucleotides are TGTGCCTGGACCAAAACAGGGGGCCCAGATACGCGGTATTTT.

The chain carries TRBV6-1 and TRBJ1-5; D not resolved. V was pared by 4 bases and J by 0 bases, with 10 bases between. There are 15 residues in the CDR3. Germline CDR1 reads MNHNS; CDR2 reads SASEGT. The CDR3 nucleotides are TGTGCCAGCAGTGTCCGCAGCGATAGCAATCAGCCCCAGCATTTT. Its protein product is CASSVRSDSNQPQHF.

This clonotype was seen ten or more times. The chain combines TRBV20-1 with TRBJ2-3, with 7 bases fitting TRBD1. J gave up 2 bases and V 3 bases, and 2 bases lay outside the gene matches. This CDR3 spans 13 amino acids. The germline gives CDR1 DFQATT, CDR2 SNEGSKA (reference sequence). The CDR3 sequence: CSARTGITDTQYF. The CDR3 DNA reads TGCAGTGCTAGGACAGGGATCACAGATACGCAGTATTTT.

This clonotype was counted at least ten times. In nucleotides, the CDR3 is TGTGCCAGCTCACCACCTCCGACGCAGAGCCTGAACACTGAAGCTTTCTTT. This sequence encodes CASSPPPTQSLNTEAFF. This chain connects TRBV18 to TRBJ1-1; no reliable D call. Germline CDR1 reads KGHSH; CDR2 reads LQKENI. The length of the CDR3 is 17 residues. The V gene lost 0 bases and the J gene lost 0 bases, with 14 bases spanning the gap.

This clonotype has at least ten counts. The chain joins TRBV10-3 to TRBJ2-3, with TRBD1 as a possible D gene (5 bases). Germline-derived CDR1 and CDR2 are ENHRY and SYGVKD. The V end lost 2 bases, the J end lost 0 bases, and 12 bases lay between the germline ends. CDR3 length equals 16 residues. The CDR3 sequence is CAISEGAGPSTDTQYF. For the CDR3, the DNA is TGTGCCATCAGTGAGGGGGCAGGCCCTAGCACAGATACGCAGTATTTT.

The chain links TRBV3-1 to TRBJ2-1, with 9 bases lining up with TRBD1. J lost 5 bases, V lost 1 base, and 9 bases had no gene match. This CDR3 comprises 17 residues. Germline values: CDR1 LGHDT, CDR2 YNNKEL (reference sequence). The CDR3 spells CASSQAYRGPRDNEQFF. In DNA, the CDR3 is TGTGCCAGCAGCCAAGCGTACAGGGGGCCACGGGACAATGAGCAGTTCTTC.

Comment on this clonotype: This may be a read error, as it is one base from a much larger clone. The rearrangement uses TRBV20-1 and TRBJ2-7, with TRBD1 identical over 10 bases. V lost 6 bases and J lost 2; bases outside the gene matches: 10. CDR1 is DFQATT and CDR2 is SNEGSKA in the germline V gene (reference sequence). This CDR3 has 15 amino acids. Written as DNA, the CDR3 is TGCAGTGCGCTCGGGACAGGGGCCGTCCCCTACGAGCAGTACTTC. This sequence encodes CSALGTGAVPYEQYF.

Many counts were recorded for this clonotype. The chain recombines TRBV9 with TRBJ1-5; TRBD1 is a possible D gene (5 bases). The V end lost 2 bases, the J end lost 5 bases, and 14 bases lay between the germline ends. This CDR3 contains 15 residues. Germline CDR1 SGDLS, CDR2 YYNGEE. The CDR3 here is CASSVEGYRDQPQHF. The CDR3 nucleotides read TGTGCCAGCAGCGTGGAGGGGTATAGAGATCAGCCCCAGCATTTT.

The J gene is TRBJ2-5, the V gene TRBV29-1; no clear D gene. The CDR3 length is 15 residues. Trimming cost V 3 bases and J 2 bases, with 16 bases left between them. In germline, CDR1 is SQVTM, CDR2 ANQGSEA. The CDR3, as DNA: TGCAGCGTTGACCTACCAACCTGGGTACAAGAGACCCAGTACTTC. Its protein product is CSVDLPTWVQETQYF. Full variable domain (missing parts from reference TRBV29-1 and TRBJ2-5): SAVISQKPSRDICQRGTSLTIQCQVDSQVTMMFWYRQQPGQSLTLIATANQGSEATYESGFVIDKFPISRPNLTFSTLTVSNMSPEDSSIYLCSVDLPTWVQETQYFGPGTRLLVL.

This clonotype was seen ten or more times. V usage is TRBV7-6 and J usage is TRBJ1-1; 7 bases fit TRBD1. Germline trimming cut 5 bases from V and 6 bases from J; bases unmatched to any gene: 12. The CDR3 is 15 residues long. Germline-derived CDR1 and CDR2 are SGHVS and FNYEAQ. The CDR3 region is CASSLGDSHTAEAFF. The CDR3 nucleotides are TGTGCCAGCAGCCTAGGGGACAGTCATACGGCTGAAGCTTTCTTT.

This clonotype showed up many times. The CDR3 spells CASTTSTGTGSEKLFF. CDR3 DNA sequence: TGTGCCAGCACCACATCCACCGGGACAGGGAGCGAAAAACTGTTTTTT. The rearrangement links TRBV7-9 to TRBJ1-4; TRBD1 agrees at 9 bases. CDR3 length: 16 amino acids. The V gene end was trimmed by 7 bases and the J gene end by 8 bases; junction bases not matched to a gene: 14. Germline CDR1 reads SEHNR; CDR2 reads FQNEAQ (reference sequence). Variable domain in full (rest from reference TRBV7-9 and TRBJ1-4): DTGVSQNPRHKITKRGQNVTFRCDPISEHNRLYWYRQTLGQGPEFLTYFQNEAQLEKSRLLSDRFSAERPKGSFSTLEIQRTEQGDSAMYLCASTTSTGTGSEKLFFGSGTQLSVL.

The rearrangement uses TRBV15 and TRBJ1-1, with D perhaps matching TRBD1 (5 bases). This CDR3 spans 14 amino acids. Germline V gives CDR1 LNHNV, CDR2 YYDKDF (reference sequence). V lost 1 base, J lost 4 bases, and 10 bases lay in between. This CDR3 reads CATSRAGTATEAFF. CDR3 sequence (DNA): TGTGCCACCAGCAGAGCGGGGACGGCCACTGAAGCTTTCTTT.

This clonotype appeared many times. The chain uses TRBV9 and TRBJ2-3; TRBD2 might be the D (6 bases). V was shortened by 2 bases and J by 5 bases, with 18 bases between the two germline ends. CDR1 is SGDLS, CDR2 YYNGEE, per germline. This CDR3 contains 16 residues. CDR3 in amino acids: CASSVGASAKGDTQYF. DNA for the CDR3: TGTGCCAGCAGCGTCGGGGCTAGCGCCAAGGGAGATACGCAGTATTTT.